The rows below give T cell receptor beta chains drawn from one sample of a study of vaccination and CD4 T cells after COVID-19. Their antigen targets remain unknown. TCRdb re-derived calls from the PCR reads in MiXCR, one entry per CDR3 protein. The table has 9,500 to 15,000 distinct CDR3 sequences, roughly 47% seen once. Sequenced input: CD4+ T cells from blood, cultured in vitro. These receptors all come from a human donor who had recovered from COVID-19. CDR3s include the opening cysteine and the closing phenylalanine or tryptophan.

CDR3aa | v_gene | len | j_gene
CATSRGGTLTDTQYF | TRBV15 | 15 | TRBJ2-3
CASTPPSSTDTQYF | TRBV12-3/TRBV12-4 | 14 | TRBJ2-3
CASSFRQGLAGELFF | TRBV11-2 | 15 | TRBJ2-2
CASSYSQGDSPEAFF | TRBV6-5 | 15 | TRBJ1-1
CASSSGRGGKGRKGYTF | TRBV6-1 | 17 | TRBJ1-2
CASGFSETEAFF | TRBV12-5 | 12 | TRBJ1-1
CASNWETEAFF | TRBV12-3/TRBV12-4 | 11 | TRBJ1-1
CASRISGAGSGANVLTF | TRBV5-1 | 17 | TRBJ2-6
CASSYSSPGINTEAFF | TRBV6-5 | 16 | TRBJ1-1
CASSLKSSGQAGGYTF | TRBV5-1 | 16 | TRBJ1-2
CASSFGAQGYGYTF | TRBV7-2 | 14 | TRBJ1-2
CSARDGGFYTEAFF | TRBV20-1 | 14 | TRBJ1-1
CASSLGGGPRQPQHF | TRBV7-2 | 15 | TRBJ1-5
CASSSQGGGPASYNEQFF | TRBV5-1 | 18 | TRBJ2-1
CASGLVPTGGYTF | TRBV12-5 | 13 | TRBJ1-2
CASSPLPLGGQGYNEQFF | TRBV7-8 | 18 | TRBJ2-1
CAAQDPGQTDTQYF | TRBV6-2/TRBV6-3 | 14 | TRBJ2-3
CSVGDRGRAFF | TRBV29-1 | 11 | TRBJ1-1
CASSQGNGLAANPDTQYF | TRBV4-1 | 18 | TRBJ2-3
CASSLDPLGTEAFF | TRBV7-6 | 14 | TRBJ1-1
CASSTPAGLSSYNSPLHF | TRBV19 | 18 | TRBJ1-6
CSARGLTGDTEAFF | TRBV20-1 | 14 | TRBJ1-1
CASSKSLRGELFF | TRBV21-1 | 13 | TRBJ2-2
CASSLQAFRGTEAFF | TRBV4-3 | 15 | TRBJ1-1
CSARYFFGPDNKGYTF | TRBV20-1 | 16 | TRBJ1-2
CAWSQGSREKLFF | TRBV30 | 13 | TRBJ1-4
CASSAGLETQYF | TRBV2 | 12 | TRBJ2-5
CASSFSPGETQYF | TRBV11-1 | 13 | TRBJ2-5
CASSYLADRQGDYGYTF | TRBV6-5 | 17 | TRBJ1-2
CAISESPAGTGVSPLHF | TRBV10-3 | 17 | TRBJ1-6
CSARPGTLADNEQFF | TRBV20-1 | 15 | TRBJ2-1
CSATGDSSNQPQHF | TRBV20-1 | 14 | TRBJ1-5
CASSTAGVAKNIQYF | TRBV5-6 | 15 | TRBJ2-4
CASSDTWTGGDLKGTNYGYTF | TRBV6-4 | 21 | TRBJ1-2